Reported below is one T cell receptor (beta chain). Its antigen is not identified. The protocol was immunoSEQ multiplex PCR, while the TCRdb copy is restricted to in-frame clones and leaves out a portion. The data hold some 10,000 clones, with about four fifths observed a single time. The sample is drawn from a study of follicular helper T cells after annual influenza vaccination. Findings of the study overall: Undersampling of larger non-cTfh compartments could not be excluded. Rare clonotypes were missed; only about 10-22% of cells gave TCRB.

The CDR3 sequence is 18 residues long. From germline, CDR1 is LNHDA and CDR2 SQIVND (reference sequence). Trimming took 5 bases from V and 0 from J; bases not matched to a gene: 9. Noted time point: 2014-2015 season, 7 days after vaccination. Excluded were substance abuse, HIV/AIDS, active cancer, immunomodulatory drugs and active illness. Between 40 and 100 mL of blood was drawn per time point. The sequence was obtained from an adult who received the influenza vaccine. Sequences were derived from CXCR5- memory CD4+ T cells sorted from blood, sampled 7 days after influenza vaccination. This chain uses TRBV19 with TRBJ1-6; 8 bases match TRBD1. CDR3 coding DNA: TGTGCCAGTAGTCGTAACCGGGACAGGAGCTCCTATAATTCACCCCTCCACTTT. Translated, it gives CASSRNRDRSSYNSPLHF. The full variable domain, completed using reference TRBV19 and TRBJ1-6, is DGGITQSPKYLFRKEGQNVTLSCEQNLNHDAMYWYRQDPGQGLRLIYYSQIVNDFQKGDIAEGYSVSREKKESFPLTVTSAQKNPTAFYLCASSRNRDRSSYNSPLHFGNGTRLTVT.